This TCR beta chain derives from a study of cytomegalovirus exposure and HLA in healthy donors (dated by TCRdb to 2017 to 2019). For context, the study as a whole: An earlier analysis of approximately 550 of the donors reported approximately 290 Gb of sequence data and 117 million unique TCR beta sequences from 150 million to 200 million T cells. Of the approximately 400 genotyped donors, 65% to 90% fell in the genetic ancestry cluster associated with self-reported Caucasian donors. High-throughput TCR immunosequencing, statistical association of individual TCRs with disease status, and machine learning were combined to predict cytomegalovirus infection status. Among some 410 genotyped donors of the cohort, an average of 235,054 unique TCR beta nucleotide sequences were sequenced per donor, roughly 20% of them non-productive. A few DR-DQ haplotypes were treated as single units for association and clustering because of strong linkage in the cohort. A later analysis re-analyzed previously published TCR beta repertoires from 500 to 700 donors and added high-resolution HLA genotyping to study TCR occurrence patterns. About 280 gigabases of sequencing data and approximately 93 million unique TCR sequences were included in an early release covering about 600 HLA-typed donors. Typing coverage differed by locus: A, B, C, DRB1 and DQB1 were typed in about 620-630 donors, DQA1 in around 500, DPA1 in over 600, and DPB1 in just under 490. The aim of the study was to test whether cataloging public T cell receptors could identify signatures of past pathogen exposure. Every discovery cohort repertoire had been produced on one sequencing platform. In the later analysis, no new phenotypic data were used to find candidate immune exposures; instead, reliance was placed on TCR beta sequences and their occurrence across donors. In addition to the first cohort of 666 subjects, a separate validation cohort of 130 or so different subjects was used. HLA typing covered class I and class II loci at four-digit resolution. An earlier analysis of fewer than 700 of the donors applied high-throughput TCR beta sequencing to assess whether each TCR beta V gene segment acted as functional or pseudogenic. The study profiled the T cell repertoires of about 720 subjects by immunosequencing and related them to cytomegalovirus serostatus. In a later genetic analysis, genome-wide SNP genotypes for about three fifths of the roughly 670 donors were used, and that subset was treated as a discovery cohort. Donor age, sex, ethnicity and CMV serostatus were compiled alongside the repertoire data. The full study reports these points: In vitro tests confirmed that three of the cytomegalovirus-associated TCR beta chains recognize cytomegalovirus antigens. Assigning TCR associations to individual alleles was difficult when HLA alleles, especially DR and DQ, strongly co-occurred. Most TCR sequences were seen in very few donors, while some public TCRs were found in many individuals. A further reported finding was that TCR beta sequences accurately predicted the HLA-A and HLA-B alleles for most subjects in the first cohort. In an earlier analysis of more than 500 of the donors, most TCR beta V segments appeared in productive rearrangements about 90% or about 30% of the time, broadly matching IMGT annotations. In a later analysis, most CMV-associated TCR beta chains were found to appear HLA-restricted, with HLA associations seemingly driven largely by CMV exposure. For the cohort, immune exposure information was limited to CMV serostatus. The cohort was sequenced for TCR beta chains only, and without alpha or paired-chain data the features that could be detected were limited. A later analysis found that TCR association rates varied across HLA loci, with DRB1 alleles showing the most associated TCRs and HLA-C alleles the fewest. The classifier was reported to diagnose cytomegalovirus status with high specificity and sensitivity in both the original and validation cohorts. According to a later analysis, parvovirus B19, influenza, CMV and Epstein-Barr virus appeared linked to several top co-occurrence clusters. The sequencing pipeline was judged likely to have produced a cluster of highly shared sequence variants as a technical artifact. Approximately 16 rarely observed V segments, including chromosome 9 orphons, were excluded from the earlier analysis of a few hundred of the donors because counts were too low. At a false discovery rate of 0.05, a later analysis linked 15,000 to 20,000 TCR beta sequences to specific HLA alleles. The presence/absence analyses assumed that sequencing depth was roughly uniform across donors, and that assumption may not be true. A later genetic analysis associated a missense DCLRE1C variant with V-gene and J-gene trimming of TCR beta chains, and an independent cohort replicated the association. Because HLA typing was missing for some donors at each locus, association tests included only the typed subset. Correlated functional status among segregating V segments might reflect linkage disequilibrium, but an unknown experimental factor could not be ruled out. Compared with the approximately 670-donor mean, donors in an Asian-associated ancestry cluster had fewer N-insertions in productive TCRs, according to a later genetic analysis. The study gave a list of 150 to 200 TCR beta chains associated with cytomegalovirus. In a later analysis, HLA-associated TCR beta chains showed more clonal expansion and lower generation probabilities than non-associated chains that were equally common. Some IMGT-functional V segments, including TRBV6-2 and TRBV6-3, could not be told apart with the 87-base-pair reads, so those segments were excluded. The authors suggested that the approach could potentially be generalized to other disease states and immunological phenotypes.

The library was prepared using the immunoSEQ multiplex PCR assay. For the multiplex PCR, a mixture combining 60 forward primers for TCR Vbeta segments and 13 reverse primers for TCR Jbeta segments was used. Amplification of the CDR3 region of rearranged TCR beta genes was performed with a multiplex PCR assay on genomic DNA. On the Illumina HiSeq System, the amplified TCR beta libraries were sequenced as 87-base-pair reads. On the study's bioinformatics: Across the 700 or so repertoires, a later analysis counted roughly 84 million unique TCR beta chains, around 10 million of which were shared by at least two donors. Raw reads were error-corrected and collapsed into unique sequences by a nearest-neighbor algorithm in which closely related sequences were merged to remove PCR and sequencing errors. To assign V, D and J gene segments, CDR3 sequences were aligned to IMGT reference sequences. For a sequence to be retained, a match of at least six nucleotides to both a V gene segment and a J gene segment was required. A rearrangement counted as productive if the CDR3 had no stop codons and remained in frame with V and J, and every other rearrangement counted as non-productive. CDR3 was defined according to IMGT convention as the region running from the second conserved V-encoded cysteine to the conserved J-encoded phenylalanine. Sequences without an unambiguous match to a single V gene segment were excluded from the earlier analysis of several hundred of the donors. An earlier analysis of approximately 590 of the donors classified V segments as functional when productive rearrangements were above 56.7% and as segregating when the standard deviation between donors was above 5%. A statistical classification framework was built for diagnosing cytomegalovirus status from the catalog of TCR beta chain sequences. V and J gene assignment, in a later analysis, came from comparing TCR nucleotide sequences with IMGT/GENE-DB human TR gene sequences. In a later analysis, CDR3 sequences and most-parsimonious VDJ recombination scenarios were assigned using the TCRdist pipeline. In a later analysis, each TCR beta chain was defined by its CDR3 amino acid sequence together with its V-gene family, and reads lacking a unique V-gene family were excluded. A later analysis removed 500 to 600 highly shared, low-generation-probability nucleotide sequences to deal with suspected cross-contamination and a sequencing artifact. In a later analysis, a clonal expansion index for each public chain was calculated from normalized within-repertoire ranks of inferred template counts. Generation probabilities in a later analysis came from a VDJ recombination model fitted to out-of-frame rearrangements, and those results were checked against IGoR. In a later analysis, hypergeometric tests were used to score TCR-TCR, TCR-HLA and TCR-CMV co-occurrence, with a repertoire-size bias correction applied to TCR pairs. To estimate false discovery rates, a later analysis permuted the HLA or CMV assignments 20 times. In a later analysis, co-occurring TCRs were grouped with DBSCAN, and TCRdist sequence similarity was added when clustering was performed within HLA-allele-positive subsets. Repertoires with fewer than 30,000 or more than 120,000 public chains were left out of co-occurrence clustering, as were about 5 repertoires with anomalous nucleotide sharing. The immuneACCESS repertoire file appears here via TCRdb, limited to in-frame rearrangements. These files lack a portion of the clones; in checked studies, under half of the deficit traces to unresolved V genes, and the cause of the others is not known. V and J calls and clone size are copied from that table; D and trimming were computed from the DNA. The sample table holds 180,000 or so clones, of which 60% to 80% were seen once. Together, the top ten hold about 14% of the sample.

V and J are truncated by 8 bases and 2 bases respectively, leaving an intervening sequence of 17 bases. From a lookup of the germline V gene, CDR1 and CDR2 are SNHLY and FYNNEI. The CDR3, from cysteine to phenylalanine, totals 15 residues. Just the 45-base CDR3 DNA is kept, in frame starting at base 1. The cohort was made up of around 720 healthy bone marrow donors. At the time of sampling, all cohort members were nominally healthy, though unrecorded immune exposures were likely present. The donor was CMV seropositive and was included in the group of 270 or so seropositive cohort members. A peripheral blood sample was provided by each donor, and peripheral blood mononuclear cells were used for TCR beta sequencing. The Qiagen DNeasy Blood Extraction Kit was used to extract genomic DNA from the blood cell samples. Turning to this clone: Its antigen is currently not known. No base quality values were provided; no much bigger clone lies one nucleotide off.

The chain employs TRBV2 and TRBJ2-3; the D gene is possibly TRBD1, with 6 bases matching. This sequence was found in a man aged 45 to 65 in good health and CMV-seropositive. The sample taken for sequencing was PBMCs. In nucleotide form, the sequence is TGTGCCAGCGGCCGTAGGGACACCTACACAGATACGCAGTATTTT. Translated, it gives CASGRRDTYTDTQYF.